The text below deals with one TCR beta chain. Extracted RNA was reverse transcribed into cDNA, the sequencing template. Sequencing was performed with immunoSEQ multiplex PCR; in TCRdb, only in-frame clones are kept and a portion is missing. The sample records approximately 180,000 clones, about 63% being singletons. CDR3 length: 13 amino acids. Per germline, CDR1 KGHSH and CDR2 LQKENI. V was clipped by 4 bases and J by 6 bases; unmatched bases: 3. This sample was taken from a study of CD8+ T cells in alopecia areata. V and J are TRBV18 and TRBJ1-2, with TRBD1 matching 9 bases. This receptor was identified in a human donor with alopecia areata. Source: CD4+ T cells sorted from blood, taken at week 0. CDR3 residues: CASSLRDRDGYTF. The CDR3 bases are TGTGCCAGCTCACTCCGGGACAGGGATGGCTACACCTTC. Full variable domain (outside the CDR3, taken from reference TRBV18 and TRBJ1-2): NAGVMQNPRHLVRRRGQEARLRCSPMKGHSHVYWYRQLPEEGLKFMVYLQKENIIDESGMPKERFSAEFPKEGPSILRIQQVVRGDSAAYFCASSLRDRDGYTFGSGTRLTVV.